Listed below are T cell receptor beta chains from one sample, sequenced in a study of blood T cell repertoires in COVID-19. Using immunoSEQ multiplex PCR, the repertoire was profiled, and TCRdb retains in-frame clones only, with some absent. The data show 180,000 or so clones, with 83% seen just once and 3.5% to 5% held by the top ten. Sequenced material: PBMCs or T cells enriched from blood (not recorded which). These receptors came from a woman in her fifties or sixties who had recovered from COVID-19. Each CDR3 is given with its conserved first and last residue. Each record gives: clone size, V gene, D gene, J gene, CDR3 DNA, CDR3 protein. D genes are given only for firm matches. Size values are once, few and many counts, or a class for expanded clones, and some rows have none.

-	TRBV19	-	TRBJ1-2	TGTGCCAGTAACACAGGAGGGGCGAGAGGATATGGCTACACCTTC	CASNTGGARGYGYTF
few	TRBV7-2	-	TRBJ2-5	TGTGCCAGCAGCCGTGGACTCCTCCAAGAGACCCAGTACTTC	CASSRGLLQETQYF
few	TRBV2	-	TRBJ1-6	TGTGCCAGCAGCCTCGAGGCACCCCTCCACTTT	CASSLEAPLHF
-	TRBV25-1	-	TRBJ1-1	TGTGCCAGCAGTGAACCAGGGGCCATGAACACTGAAGCTTTCTTT	CASSEPGAMNTEAFF
-	TRBV6-4	-	TRBJ1-5	TGTGCCAGCAGTTACGAGGAGAATCAGCCCCAGCATTTT	CASSYEENQPQHF
-	TRBV28	-	TRBJ2-1	TGTGCCAGCAGGGGTTTGATGCTAGCGAACGAGCAGTTCTTC	CASRGLMLANEQFF
once	TRBV6-2/TRBV6-3	TRBD1	TRBJ1-1	TGTGCCAGCAGTCGTGGTCGGGACAGGGGTGAAGCTTTCTTT	CASSRGRDRGEAFF
-	TRBV9	TRBD2	TRBJ2-1	TGTGCCAGCAGCACCCGGGGGGATAGCTCCTACAATGAGCAGTTCTTC	CASSTRGDSSYNEQFF
few	TRBV10-3	TRBD1	TRBJ1-2	TGTGCCATCAGTGGGCAGACAGGGCCTTATGGCTACACCTTC	CAISGQTGPYGYTF
-	TRBV7-9	TRBD1	TRBJ2-1	TGTGCCAGCAGCTTAGGGGACAGGAGGCTCAATGAGCAGTTCTTC	CASSLGDRRLNEQFF
-	TRBV5-1	-	TRBJ2-3	TGCGCCAGCAGCTTGGCGCTAGCCACGGATACGCAGTATTTT	CASSLALATDTQYF
-	TRBV27	-	TRBJ1-2	TGTGCCAGCAGTTCGGTCCCCTATGGCTACACCTTC	CASSSVPYGYTF
-	TRBV5-1	-	TRBJ2-3	TGCGCCAGCAGCTTGGGGCTAGCTGCAGATACGCAGTATTTT	CASSLGLAADTQYF
-	TRBV28	TRBD1	TRBJ1-5	TGTGCCAGCAGTACTTCAGGGGGAGGAGGCAATCAGCCCCAGCATTTT	CASSTSGGGGNQPQHF
-	TRBV3-1/TRBV3-2	-	TRBJ1-6	TGTGCCAGCAGCCAAACGCGGGAGAATTCACCCCTCCACTTT	CASSQTRENSPLHF
-	TRBV11-2	-	TRBJ2-5	TGTGCCAGCAGCTTAGGTACCAGGGTGGGGGCCAAAGAGACCCAGTACTTC	CASSLGTRVGAKETQYF
-	TRBV4-3	-	TRBJ2-3	TGCGCCAGCAGCCAAGATACAGATACAGATACGCAGTATTTT	CASSQDTDTDTQYF
-	TRBV5-5	-	TRBJ1-1	TGTGCCAGCAGCTTGGTGGAGGGAACTGAAGCTTTCTTT	CASSLVEGTEAFF
-	TRBV27	TRBD2	TRBJ2-4	TGTGCCAGCGGTTGGACAGCGGGGGCACAGTACTTC	CASGWTAGAQYF